This TCR beta chain was sequenced for a study of vaccination and CD4 T cells after COVID-19. Study details: Samples were collected from a few convalescent patients on day 14 and on days 161 to 241 after vaccination.

This clonotype was recorded once. The antigen remains undetermined. The V end was cut by 3 bases, the J end by 3 bases, with 18 bases between. CDR1 is LNHDA, CDR2 SQIVND, per germline (reference sequence). CDR3 size: 16 residues. Findings of the study overall: Spike mono-reactivity applied to 304 of 307 vaccine-specific clones detected in convalescent patients.

TCRdb recomputed calls from the PCR reads with MiXCR, one row per CDR3 protein. The sample consists of 35,000 to 45,000 distinct CDR3 sequences, about 35% of them appearing once. Time point in this sample: late sampling 161 to 241 days after vaccination in three convalescent patients. The rearrangement joins TRBV19 to TRBJ2-7; a weak D match, TRBD1 (5 bases). The material sequenced was CD4+ T cells from blood, taken about 7 months after SARS-CoV-2 vaccination. The sequence came from a human donor who had recovered from COVID-19. CDR3 nucleotide sequence: TGTGCCAGTAGTATCGAAAAACAGGTCTCAAGCTACGAGCAGTACTTC. It encodes CASSIEKQVSSYEQYF.